Listed here are 10 T cell receptor beta chains from one sample, sequenced in a study of T-cell reconstitution after alpha-beta-depleted transplantation in children (dated by TCRdb to 2016 to 2017). To prepare the library, PCR was applied. Sequenced on an Illumina HiSeq 2500. TCR libraries were prepared with molecular barcoding, using unique molecular identifiers to normalize TCRbeta repertoire quantification. Starting from the raw public reads, TCRdb applied fastp trimming at Q25, assembled clones with MiXCR and retained in-frame beta chains. One record per CDR3 amino acid sequence lists the most common genes and DNA. The sample yields about 72,000 distinct CDR3 sequences; 7% to 8% were counted once. 2.5% of the sample belongs to the ten largest clones. The sequenced sample was PBMCs from the stem cell graft donor, obtained from the stem cell graft. The receptors were gathered from a human donor who donated a stem cell graft to a child with acute lymphoblastic leukemia.

This clonotype was recorded at least ten times. The chain is built from TRBV6-1 and TRBJ1-5, with D maybe TRBD1 (6 bases). Deletions cut 1 base from V and 6 bases from J, with 13 bases between. The CDR3 length is 15 residues. CDR1 MNHNS and CDR2 SASEGT come from the germline V gene. CDR3 protein: CASSEEGRGVQPQHF. CDR3 bases: TGTGCCAGCAGTGAAGAGGGCAGGGGCGTTCAGCCCCAGCATTTT.

The rearrangement joins TRBV11-1 to TRBJ2-1; TRBD1 is a possible D gene (6 bases). CDR3 length: 13 residues. CDR1 is SGHAT and CDR2 is FQDESV in the germline V gene (reference sequence). The ends were cut back, 5 bases at V and 9 bases at J, with 14 bases in the middle. For the CDR3, the DNA is TGTGCCAGCAGCCAGACCCAGGGGACTGAGCAGTTCTTC. The encoded protein is CASSQTQGTEQFF.

This chain joins TRBV4-2 and TRBJ2-1; D possibly corresponds to TRBD2 (5 bases). Per germline, CDR1 LGHNA and CDR2 YNFKEQ. The V gene lost 4 bases and the J gene lost 1 base, with 8 bases spanning the gap. CDR3 length: 14 amino acids. The CDR3 sequence is CASSPPGSYNEQFF. For the CDR3, the DNA is TGTGCCAGCAGCCCCCCGGGATCCTACAATGAGCAGTTCTTC.

Many counts were recorded for this clonotype. The gene calls are TRBV7-8 and TRBJ2-7; D perhaps matches TRBD2 (6 bases). The germline CDR1 and CDR2 sequences are SGHVS and FQNEAQ. Trimming took 4 bases from V and 2 from J, leaving 6 bases between them. This CDR3 comprises 12 residues. The CDR3 spells CASSWGAYEQYF. As DNA, the CDR3 is TGTGCCAGCAGCTGGGGGGCCTACGAGCAGTACTTC.

This clonotype has at least ten counts. This chain connects TRBV6-5 to TRBJ2-2; TRBD1 is a possible D gene (6 bases). Germline-derived CDR1 and CDR2 are MNHEY and SVGAGI. The ends were cut back, 4 bases at V and 2 bases at J, with 11 bases in the middle. The CDR3 runs to 15 residues. The CDR3 DNA is TGTGCCAGCAGTTTCGGGACACCTAACACCGGGGAGCTGTTTTTT. Translation gives CASSFGTPNTGELFF.

In this sample, this clonotype turned up many times. The chain has TRBV7-2 and TRBJ1-2; TRBD1 agrees at 9 bases. The V and J ends lost 3 bases and 4 bases, in that order; junction bases with no gene match: 3. Per the germline V gene, CDR1 is SGHTA and CDR2 is FQGNSA. The CDR3 is 14 residues long. The DNA of the CDR3 is TGTGCCAGCAGCTTGGGACAGGGTACCTATGGCTACACCTTC. Translating it yields CASSLGQGTYGYTF.

This clonotype was seen at least ten times. The chain has TRBV12-3 or TRBV12-4 and TRBJ2-3; no firm D call. Trimming pared 5 bases from V and 0 bases from J, leaving 6 bases between. This CDR3 contains 13 residues. CDR3 sequence: CASSQTSTDTQYF. The CDR3 DNA reads as TGTGCCAGCAGTCAAACTAGCACAGATACGCAGTATTTT.

This clonotype was seen ten or more times. The CDR3 DNA sequence: TGCAGTGCAAGGAGACTAGAAGGCACCGGGGAGCTGTTTTTT. Its protein is CSARRLEGTGELFF. The rearrangement joins TRBV20-1 to TRBJ2-2, with D possibly TRBD2 on 6 matching bases. Germline V CDR1 and CDR2: DFQATT, SNEGSKA (reference sequence). This CDR3 spans 14 amino acids. Trimming removed 6 bases at V and 4 bases at J, with 15 bases between.

The rearrangement joins TRBV29-1 to TRBJ2-7, with 8 positions matching TRBD1. This CDR3 spans 13 amino acids. Germline V gene sequence: CDR1 SQVTM, CDR2 ANQGSEA. J was trimmed by 2 bases and V by 3 bases; bases with no gene match: 3. The DNA of the CDR3 is TGCAGCGTTGATGGACAGGGTACCTACGAGCAGTACTTC. Residues: CSVDGQGTYEQYF.

This clonotype was seen many times. V gene TRBV5-1 combines with J gene TRBJ1-4, with 7 bases matching TRBD1. Germline V gene lookup returns CDR1 SGHRS and CDR2 YFSETQ. J gave up 0 bases and V 1 base, and 3 bases lay outside the gene matches. The CDR3 covers 16 residues. The CDR3 protein is CASSLTGTATNEKLFF. CDR3 nucleotides: TGCGCCAGCAGCTTGACCGGGACAGCAACTAATGAAAAACTGTTTTTT.